This TCR beta chain was identified in a study of OX40 agonist ivuxolimab in advanced cancers. Study-wide context: Those enrolled were roughly 80% male, with a mean age of around 55 years and ages from roughly 20 to 90. Eligibility admitted prior anti-PD-1, anti-PD-L1 or anti-CTLA-4 therapy; about 40% had some. General study findings and limits: Some nonresponders likewise displayed low normalized T-cell clonal expansion. With doses of 0.1 to 3.0 mg/kg, CD4+ and CD8+ blood T cells had undergone clonal expansion by week 6.

As concerns this clone: Its antigen is not identified.

Trimming at V came to 5 bases and at J to 5 bases, leaving 5 bases not matched to a gene. Germline V CDR1 and CDR2: WSHSY, SAAADI. CDR3 length: 13 amino acids. Repertoires were generated with immunoSEQ multiplex PCR, while TCRdb's copy carries only in-frame clones and drops some. The sample includes more than 50,000 clones, roughly 73% seen only once; the top ten take 2% to 3%. The chain joins TRBV10-2 to TRBJ1-2; TRBD1 matches 7 bases. This TCR came from an adult with an advanced solid tumor such as melanoma, head and neck, liver or kidney cancer. Sequenced here: CD4+ or CD8+ T cells sorted from blood, sampled in a trial of the OX40 agonist ivuxolimab. The CDR3 loop is CASSLDRDYGYTF. For the CDR3, the DNA is TGCGCCAGCAGTCTTGACAGGGATTATGGCTACACCTTC.